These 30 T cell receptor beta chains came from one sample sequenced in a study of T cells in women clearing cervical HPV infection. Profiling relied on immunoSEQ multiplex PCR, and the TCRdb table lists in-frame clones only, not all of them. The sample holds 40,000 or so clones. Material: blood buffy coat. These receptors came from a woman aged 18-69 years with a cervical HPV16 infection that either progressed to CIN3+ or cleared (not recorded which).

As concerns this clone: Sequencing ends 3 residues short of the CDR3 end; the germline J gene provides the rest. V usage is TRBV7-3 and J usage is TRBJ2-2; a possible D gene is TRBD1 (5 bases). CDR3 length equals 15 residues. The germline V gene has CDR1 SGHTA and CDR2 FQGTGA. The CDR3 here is CASSPSGPGANVLFF. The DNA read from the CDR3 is TGTGCCAGCAGCCCGTCAGGCCCTGGGGCCAACGTG.

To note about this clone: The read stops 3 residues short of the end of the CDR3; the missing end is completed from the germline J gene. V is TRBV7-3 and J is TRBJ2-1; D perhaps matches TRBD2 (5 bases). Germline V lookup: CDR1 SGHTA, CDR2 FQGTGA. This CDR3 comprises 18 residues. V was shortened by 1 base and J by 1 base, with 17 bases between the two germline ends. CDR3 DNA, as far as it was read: TGTGCCAGCAGCTTAAATGGCGGGCGGCCGAGTTCCTACAATGAG. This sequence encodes CASSLNGGRPSSYNE. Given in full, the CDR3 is CASSLNGGRPSSYNEQFF.

CDR3 bases read: TGTGCCAGCAGCTTAGGCTTAGGGTTCTATGGC. Translation: CASSLGLGFYG. Given in full, the CDR3 is CASSLGLGFYGYTF. The chain carries TRBV11-2 and TRBJ1-2; D not certain. The read halts 3 residues ahead of the CDR3 end, with the missing end drawn from the germline J gene. Germline V lookup: CDR1 SGHAT, CDR2 FQNNGV. The CDR3 covers 14 residues. V was pared by 1 base and J by 4 bases, with 10 bases between.

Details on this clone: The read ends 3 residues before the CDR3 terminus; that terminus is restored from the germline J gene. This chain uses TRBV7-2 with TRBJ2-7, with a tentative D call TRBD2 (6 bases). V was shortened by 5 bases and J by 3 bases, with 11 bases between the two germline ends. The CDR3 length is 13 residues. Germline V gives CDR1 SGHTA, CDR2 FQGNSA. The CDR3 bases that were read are TGTGCCAGCAGCGAGACGCGGGGCTACGAG. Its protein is CASSETRGYE. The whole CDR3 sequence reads CASSETRGYEQYF.

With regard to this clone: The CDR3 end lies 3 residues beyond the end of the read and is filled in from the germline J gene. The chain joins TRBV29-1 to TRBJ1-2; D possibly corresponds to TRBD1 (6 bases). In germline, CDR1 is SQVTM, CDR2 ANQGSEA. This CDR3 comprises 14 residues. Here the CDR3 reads CSVARTSGGYDYTF. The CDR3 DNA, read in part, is TGCAGCGTTGCCCGGACTAGCGGGGGCTACGAC.

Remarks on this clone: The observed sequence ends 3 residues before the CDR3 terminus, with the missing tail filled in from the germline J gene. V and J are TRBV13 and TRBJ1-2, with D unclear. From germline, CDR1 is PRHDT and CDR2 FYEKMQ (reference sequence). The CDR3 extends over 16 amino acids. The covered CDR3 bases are TGTGCCAGCAGCCAGATACAAAGCGGGAACCACAATGAC. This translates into CASSQIQSGNHND. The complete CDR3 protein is CASSQIQSGNHNDYTF.

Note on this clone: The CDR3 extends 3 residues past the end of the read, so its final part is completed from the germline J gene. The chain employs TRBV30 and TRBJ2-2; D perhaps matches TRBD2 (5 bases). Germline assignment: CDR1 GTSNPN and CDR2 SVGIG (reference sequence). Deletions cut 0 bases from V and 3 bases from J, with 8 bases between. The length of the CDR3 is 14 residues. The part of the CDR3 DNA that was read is TGTGCCTGGAGTGTTGAGGGTTACACCGGGGAG. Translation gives CAWSVEGYTGE. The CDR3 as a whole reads CAWSVEGYTGELFF.

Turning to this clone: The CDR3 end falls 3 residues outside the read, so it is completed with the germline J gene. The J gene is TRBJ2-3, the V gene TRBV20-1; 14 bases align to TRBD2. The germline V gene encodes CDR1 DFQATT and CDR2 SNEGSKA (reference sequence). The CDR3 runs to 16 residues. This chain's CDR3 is CSASPTSGRARETQYF. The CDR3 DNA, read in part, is TGCAGTGCTAGCCCGACTAGCGGGAGGGCAAGAGAGACG.

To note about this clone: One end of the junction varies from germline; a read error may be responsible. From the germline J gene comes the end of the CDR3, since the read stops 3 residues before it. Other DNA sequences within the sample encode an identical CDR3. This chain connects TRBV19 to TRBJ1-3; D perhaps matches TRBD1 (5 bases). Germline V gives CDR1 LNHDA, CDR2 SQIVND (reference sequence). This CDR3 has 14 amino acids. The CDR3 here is CAAGSGGTGNTIYF. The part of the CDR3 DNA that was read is TGTGCCGCAGGGTCGGGGGGGACGGGAAACACA. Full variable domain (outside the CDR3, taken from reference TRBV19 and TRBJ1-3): DGGITQSPKYLFRKEGQNVTLSCEQNLNHDAMYWYRQDPGQGLRLIYYSQIVNDFQKGDIAEGYSVSREKKESFPLTVTSAQKNPTAFYLCAAGSGGTGNTIYFGEGSWLTVV.

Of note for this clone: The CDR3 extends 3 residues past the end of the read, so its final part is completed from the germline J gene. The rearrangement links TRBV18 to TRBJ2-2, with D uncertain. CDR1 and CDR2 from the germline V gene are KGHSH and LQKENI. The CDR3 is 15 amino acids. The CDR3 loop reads CASSPTSGRRSPLFF. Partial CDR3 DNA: TGTGCCAGCTCACCAACTTCTGGGCGTAGATCACCG.

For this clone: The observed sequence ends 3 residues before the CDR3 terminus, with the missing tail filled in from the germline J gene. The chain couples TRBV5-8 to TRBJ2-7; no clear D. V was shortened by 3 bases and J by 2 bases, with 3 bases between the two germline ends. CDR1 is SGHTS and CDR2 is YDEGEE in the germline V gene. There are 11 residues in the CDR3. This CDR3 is CASSSTYEQYF. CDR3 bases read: TGTGCCAGCAGCTCCACCTACGAG.

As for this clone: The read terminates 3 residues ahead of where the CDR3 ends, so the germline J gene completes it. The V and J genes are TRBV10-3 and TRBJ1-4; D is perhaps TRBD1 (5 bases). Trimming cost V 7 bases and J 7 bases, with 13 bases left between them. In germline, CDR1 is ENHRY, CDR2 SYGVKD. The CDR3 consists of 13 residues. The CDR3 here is CAIIAGGREKLFF. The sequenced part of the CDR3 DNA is TGTGCCATCATAGCCGGGGGTCGTGAAAAA.

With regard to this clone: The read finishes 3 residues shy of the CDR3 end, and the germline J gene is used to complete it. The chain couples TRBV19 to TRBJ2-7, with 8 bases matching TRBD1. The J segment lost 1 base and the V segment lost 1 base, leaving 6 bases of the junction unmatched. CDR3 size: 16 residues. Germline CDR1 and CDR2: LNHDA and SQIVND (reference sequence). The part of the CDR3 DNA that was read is TGTGCCAGTAGTATAGGTTCAGGGGGCCCATCCTACGAG. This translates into CASSIGSGGPSYE. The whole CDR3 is CASSIGSGGPSYEQYF.

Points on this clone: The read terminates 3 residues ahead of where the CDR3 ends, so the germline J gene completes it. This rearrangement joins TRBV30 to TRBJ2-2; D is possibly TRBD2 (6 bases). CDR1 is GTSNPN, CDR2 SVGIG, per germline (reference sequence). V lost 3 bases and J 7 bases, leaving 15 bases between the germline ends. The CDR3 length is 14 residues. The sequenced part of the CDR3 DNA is TGTGCCTGGAGCCCTAATGGGGGGTTCGGGGAG. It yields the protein CAWSPNGGFGE. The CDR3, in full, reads CAWSPNGGFGELFF.

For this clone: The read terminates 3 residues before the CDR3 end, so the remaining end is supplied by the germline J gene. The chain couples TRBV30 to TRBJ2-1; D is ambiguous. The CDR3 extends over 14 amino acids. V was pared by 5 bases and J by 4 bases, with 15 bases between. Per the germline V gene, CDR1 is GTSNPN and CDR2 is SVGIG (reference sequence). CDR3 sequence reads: CAWGPRWVYNEQFF. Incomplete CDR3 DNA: TGTGCCTGGGGCCCCAGGTGGGTTTACAATGAG.

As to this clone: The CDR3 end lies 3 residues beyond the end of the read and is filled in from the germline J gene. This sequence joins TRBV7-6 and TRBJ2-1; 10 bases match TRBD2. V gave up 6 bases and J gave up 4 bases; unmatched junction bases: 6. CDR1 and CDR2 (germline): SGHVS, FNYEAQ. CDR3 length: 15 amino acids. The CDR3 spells CASSFGLAVYNEQFF. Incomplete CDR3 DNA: TGTGCCAGCAGTTTCGGACTAGCGGTTTACAATGAG.

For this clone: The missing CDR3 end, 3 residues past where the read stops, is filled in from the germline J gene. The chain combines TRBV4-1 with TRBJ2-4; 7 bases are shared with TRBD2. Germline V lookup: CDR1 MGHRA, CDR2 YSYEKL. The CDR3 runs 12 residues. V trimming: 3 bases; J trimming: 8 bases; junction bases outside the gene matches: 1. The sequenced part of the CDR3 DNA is TGCGCCAGCAGCCAGGCGGGGGACATT. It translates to CASSQAGDI. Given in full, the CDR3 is CASSQAGDIQYF.

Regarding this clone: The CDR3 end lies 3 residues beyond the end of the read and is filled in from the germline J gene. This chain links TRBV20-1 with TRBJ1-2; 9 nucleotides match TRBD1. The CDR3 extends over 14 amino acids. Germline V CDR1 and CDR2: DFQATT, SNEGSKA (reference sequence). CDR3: CSAARQGVAYDYTF. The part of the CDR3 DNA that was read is TGCAGTGCTGCCCGACAGGGGGTGGCCTACGAC.

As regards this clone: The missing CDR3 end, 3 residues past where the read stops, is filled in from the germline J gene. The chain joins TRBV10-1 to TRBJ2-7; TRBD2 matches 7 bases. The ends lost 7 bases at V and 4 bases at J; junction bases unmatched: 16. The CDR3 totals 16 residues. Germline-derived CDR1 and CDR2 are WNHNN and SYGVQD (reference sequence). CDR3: CASIEGEGPVGYEQYF. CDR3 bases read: TGCGCCAGCATCGAAGGGGAGGGGCCTGTGGGATACGAG.

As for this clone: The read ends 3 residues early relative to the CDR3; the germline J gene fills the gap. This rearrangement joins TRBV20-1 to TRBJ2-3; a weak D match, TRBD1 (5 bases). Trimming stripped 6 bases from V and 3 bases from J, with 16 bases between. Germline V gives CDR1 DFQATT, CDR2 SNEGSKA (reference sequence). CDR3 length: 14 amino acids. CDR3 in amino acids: CSALSLGRTDTQYF. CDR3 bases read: TGCAGTGCCTTAAGCTTGGGGCGTACAGATACG.

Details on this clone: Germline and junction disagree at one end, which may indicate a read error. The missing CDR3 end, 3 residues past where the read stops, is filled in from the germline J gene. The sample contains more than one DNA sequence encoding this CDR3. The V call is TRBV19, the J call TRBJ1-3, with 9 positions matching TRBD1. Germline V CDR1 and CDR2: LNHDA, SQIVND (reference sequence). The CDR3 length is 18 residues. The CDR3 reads CASRLGQGLMLSGNTIYF. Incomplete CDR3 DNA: TGTGCCAGTAGGTTGGGACAGGGTCTTATGTTGTCCGGAAACACT. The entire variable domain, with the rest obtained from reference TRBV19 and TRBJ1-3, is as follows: DGGITQSPKYLFRKEGQNVTLSCEQNLNHDAMYWYRQDPGQGLRLIYYSQIVNDFQKGDIAEGYSVSREKKESFPLTVTSAQKNPTAFYLCASRLGQGLMLSGNTIYFGEGSWLTVV.

The part of the CDR3 DNA that was read is TGTGCCAGCAGGCCCGGGGTCACCGGGGAG. Protein sequence: CASRPGVTGE. The full CDR3 sequence reads CASRPGVTGELFF. The chain has TRBV9 and TRBJ2-2; maybe TRBD2 (5 bases). Read data end 3 residues before the CDR3 end; the end is taken from the germline J gene. V was cut by 5 bases and J by 4 bases, with 9 bases left in between. This CDR3 contains 13 residues. CDR1 and CDR2 from the germline V gene are SGDLS and YYNGEE.

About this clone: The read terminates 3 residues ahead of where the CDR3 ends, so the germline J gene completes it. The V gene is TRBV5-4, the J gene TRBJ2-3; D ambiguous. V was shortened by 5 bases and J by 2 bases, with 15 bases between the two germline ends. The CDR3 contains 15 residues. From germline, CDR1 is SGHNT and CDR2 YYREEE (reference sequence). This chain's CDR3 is CASSFGLSYTDTQYF. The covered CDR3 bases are TGTGCCAGCAGTTTTGGGCTGTCATACACAGATACG.

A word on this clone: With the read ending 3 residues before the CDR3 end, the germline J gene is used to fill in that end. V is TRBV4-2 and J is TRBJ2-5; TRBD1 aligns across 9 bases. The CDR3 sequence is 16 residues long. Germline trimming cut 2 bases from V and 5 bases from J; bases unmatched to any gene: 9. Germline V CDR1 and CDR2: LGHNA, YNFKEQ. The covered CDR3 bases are TGTGCCAGCAGCCAACCACAGGGGGCGCTCGAGGAGACC. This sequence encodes CASSQPQGALEET. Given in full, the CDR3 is CASSQPQGALEETQYF.

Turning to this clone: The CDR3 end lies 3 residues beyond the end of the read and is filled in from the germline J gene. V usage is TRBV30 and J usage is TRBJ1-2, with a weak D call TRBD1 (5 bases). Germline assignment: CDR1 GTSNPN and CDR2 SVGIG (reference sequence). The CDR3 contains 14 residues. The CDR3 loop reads CAWSTGLDGNDYTF. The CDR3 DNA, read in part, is TGTGCCTGGAGTACGGGACTAGATGGCAATGAC.

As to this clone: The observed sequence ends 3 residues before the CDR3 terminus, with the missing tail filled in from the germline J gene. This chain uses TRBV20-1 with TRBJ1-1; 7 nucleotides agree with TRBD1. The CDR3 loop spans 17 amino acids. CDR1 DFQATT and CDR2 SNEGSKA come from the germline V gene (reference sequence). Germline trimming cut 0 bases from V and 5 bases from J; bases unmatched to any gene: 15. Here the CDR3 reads CSARDPLQQGRNTEAFF. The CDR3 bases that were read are TGCAGTGCTAGAGACCCTCTGCAACAGGGGAGGAATACTGAA.

Here the CDR3 reads CASGDPGGSEETQYF. The CDR3 DNA, read in part, is TGTGCCAGCGGGGACCCTGGGGGCAGCGAAGAGACC. The V call is TRBV5-4, the J call TRBJ2-5, with a tentative D call TRBD1 (6 bases). Sequencing ends 3 residues short of the CDR3 end; the germline J gene provides the rest. This CDR3 contains 15 residues. The germline CDR1 and CDR2 sequences are SGHNT and YYREEE (reference sequence). V was clipped by 7 bases and J by 3 bases, with 19 bases between them. The entire variable domain, with the rest obtained from reference TRBV5-4 and TRBJ2-5, is as follows: ETGVTQSPTHLIKTRGQQVTLRCSSQSGHNTVSWYQQALGQGPQFIFQYYREEENGRGNFPPRFSGLQFPNYSSELNVNALELDDSALYLCASGDPGGSEETQYFGPGTRLLVL.

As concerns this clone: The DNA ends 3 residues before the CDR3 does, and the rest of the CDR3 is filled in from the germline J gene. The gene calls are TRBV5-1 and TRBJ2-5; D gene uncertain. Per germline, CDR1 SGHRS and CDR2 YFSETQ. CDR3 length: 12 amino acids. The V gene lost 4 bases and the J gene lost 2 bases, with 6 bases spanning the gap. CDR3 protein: CASSEQQETQYF. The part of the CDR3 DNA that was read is TGCGCCAGCAGCGAACAACAAGAGACC.

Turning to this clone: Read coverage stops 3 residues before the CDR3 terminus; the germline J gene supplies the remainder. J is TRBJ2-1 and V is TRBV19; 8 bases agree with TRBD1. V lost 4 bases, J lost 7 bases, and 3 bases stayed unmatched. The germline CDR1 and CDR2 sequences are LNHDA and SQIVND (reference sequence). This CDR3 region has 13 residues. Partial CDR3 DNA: TGTGCCAGTAGTACCCGGACAGGGAATGAG. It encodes CASSTRTGNE. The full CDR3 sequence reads CASSTRTGNEQFF.

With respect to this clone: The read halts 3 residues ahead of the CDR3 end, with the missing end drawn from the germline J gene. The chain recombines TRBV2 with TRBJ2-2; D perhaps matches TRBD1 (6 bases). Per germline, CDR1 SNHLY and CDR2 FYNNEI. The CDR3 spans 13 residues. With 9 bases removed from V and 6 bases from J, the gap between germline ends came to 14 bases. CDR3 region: CASLDSSAGELFF. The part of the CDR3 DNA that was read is TGTGCCAGTCTGGACAGTTCAGCCGGGGAG.